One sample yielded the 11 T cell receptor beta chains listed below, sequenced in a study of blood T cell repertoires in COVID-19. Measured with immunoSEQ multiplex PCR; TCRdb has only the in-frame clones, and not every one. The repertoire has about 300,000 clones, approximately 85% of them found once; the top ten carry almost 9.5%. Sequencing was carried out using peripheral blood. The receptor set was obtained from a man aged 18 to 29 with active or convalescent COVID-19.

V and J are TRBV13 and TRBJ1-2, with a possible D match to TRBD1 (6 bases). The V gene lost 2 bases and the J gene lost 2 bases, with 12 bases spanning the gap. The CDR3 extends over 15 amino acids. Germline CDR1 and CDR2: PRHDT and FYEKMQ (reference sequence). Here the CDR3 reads CASSLLTGRNYGYTF. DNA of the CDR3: TGTGCCAGCAGCTTACTTACAGGGAGAAACTATGGCTACACCTTC.

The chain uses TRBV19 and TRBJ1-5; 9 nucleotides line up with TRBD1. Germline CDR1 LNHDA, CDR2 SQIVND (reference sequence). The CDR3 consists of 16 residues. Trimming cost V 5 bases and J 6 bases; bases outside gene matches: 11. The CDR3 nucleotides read TGTGCCAGTAGTTTAACCGGGACAGGGCTAGGTCAGCCCCAGCATTTT. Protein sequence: CASSLTGTGLGQPQHF. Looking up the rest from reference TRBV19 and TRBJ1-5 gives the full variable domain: DGGITQSPKYLFRKEGQNVTLSCEQNLNHDAMYWYRQDPGQGLRLIYYSQIVNDFQKGDIAEGYSVSREKKESFPLTVTSAQKNPTAFYLCASSLTGTGLGQPQHFGDGTRLSIL.

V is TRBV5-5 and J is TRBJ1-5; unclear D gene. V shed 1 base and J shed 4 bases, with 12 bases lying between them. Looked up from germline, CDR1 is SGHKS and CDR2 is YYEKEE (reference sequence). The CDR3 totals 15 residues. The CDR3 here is CASSLLLIANQPQHF. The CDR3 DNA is TGTGCCAGCAGCTTGCTTCTTATAGCAAATCAGCCCCAGCATTTT.

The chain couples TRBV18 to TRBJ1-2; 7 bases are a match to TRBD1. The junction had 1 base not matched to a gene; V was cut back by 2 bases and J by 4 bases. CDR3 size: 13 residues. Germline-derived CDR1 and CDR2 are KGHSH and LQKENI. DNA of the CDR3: TGTGCCAGCTCACCAGACAGGGTCTATGGCTACACCTTC. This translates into CASSPDRVYGYTF.

The CDR3 loop is CASSVGGPTSYEQYF. The CDR3 nucleotides read TGTGCCAGCAGCGTAGGCGGCCCCACTTCCTACGAGCAGTACTTC. V and J are TRBV9 and TRBJ2-7; D uncertain. CDR3 length: 15 amino acids. The V end lost 0 bases, the J end lost 1 base, and 11 bases lay between the germline ends. The germline CDR1 and CDR2 sequences are SGDLS and YYNGEE.

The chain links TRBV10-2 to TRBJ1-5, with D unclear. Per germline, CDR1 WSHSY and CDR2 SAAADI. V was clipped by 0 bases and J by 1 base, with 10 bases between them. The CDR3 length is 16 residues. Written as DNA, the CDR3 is TGCGCCAGCAGTGAGTCGACCGGGAACAGCAATCAGCCCCAGCATTTT. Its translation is CASSESTGNSNQPQHF.

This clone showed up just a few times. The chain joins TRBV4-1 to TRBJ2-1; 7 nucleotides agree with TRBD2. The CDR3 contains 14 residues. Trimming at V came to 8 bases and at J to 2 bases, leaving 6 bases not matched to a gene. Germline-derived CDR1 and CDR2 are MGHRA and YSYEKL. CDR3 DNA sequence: TGCGCCAGCTGGGGGGGTGTAGCCTACAATGAGCAGTTCTTC. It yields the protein CASWGGVAYNEQFF.

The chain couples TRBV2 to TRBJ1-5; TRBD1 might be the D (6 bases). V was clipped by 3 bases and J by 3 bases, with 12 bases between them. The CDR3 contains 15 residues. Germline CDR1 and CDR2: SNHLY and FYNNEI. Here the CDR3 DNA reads TGTGCCAGCAGTGATTACAGGGAGCACAATCAGCCCCAGCATTTT. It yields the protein CASSDYREHNQPQHF.

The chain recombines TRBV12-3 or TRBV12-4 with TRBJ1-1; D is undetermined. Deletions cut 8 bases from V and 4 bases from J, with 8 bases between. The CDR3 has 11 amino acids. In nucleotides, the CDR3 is TGTGCCAGCGGCACGGGCACTGAAGCTTTCTTT. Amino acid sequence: CASGTGTEAFF.

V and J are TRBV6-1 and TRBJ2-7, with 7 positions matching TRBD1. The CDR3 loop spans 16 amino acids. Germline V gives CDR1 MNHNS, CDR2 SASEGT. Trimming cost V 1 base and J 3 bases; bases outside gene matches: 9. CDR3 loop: CASSEGMGQNNYEQYF. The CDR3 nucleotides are TGTGCCAGCAGTGAAGGCATGGGACAGAACAACTACGAGCAGTACTTC.

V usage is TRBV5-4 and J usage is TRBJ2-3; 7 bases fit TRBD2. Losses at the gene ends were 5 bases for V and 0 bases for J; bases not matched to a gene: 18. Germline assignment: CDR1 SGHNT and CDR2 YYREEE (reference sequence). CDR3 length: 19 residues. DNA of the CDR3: TGTGCCAGCAGTCTTCCAACCGTAGAGCGGGGAACTAGCACAGATACGCAGTATTTT. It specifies CASSLPTVERGTSTDTQYF. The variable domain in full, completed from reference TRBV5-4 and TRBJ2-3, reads ETGVTQSPTHLIKTRGQQVTLRCSSQSGHNTVSWYQQALGQGPQFIFQYYREEENGRGNFPPRFSGLQFPNYSSELNVNALELDDSALYLCASSLPTVERGTSTDTQYFGPGTRLTVL.